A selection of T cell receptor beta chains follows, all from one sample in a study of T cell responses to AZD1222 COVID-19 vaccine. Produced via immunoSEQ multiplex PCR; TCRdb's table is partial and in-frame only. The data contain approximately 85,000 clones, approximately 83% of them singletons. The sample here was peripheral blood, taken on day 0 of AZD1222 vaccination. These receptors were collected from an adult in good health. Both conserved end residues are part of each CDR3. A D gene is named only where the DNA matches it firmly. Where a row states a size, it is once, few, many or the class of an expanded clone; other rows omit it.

CDR3 protein: CASSILSTSGWETQYF
CDR3 DNA: TGTGCCAGTAGTATCTTGTCGACTAGCGGGTGGGAGACCCAGTACTTC
J gene: TRBJ2-5
clone size: .
V gene: TRBV19
D gene: TRBD2

CDR3 protein: CASSLRGGTGELFF
CDR3 DNA: TGTGCCAGCAGCTTGAGGGGCGGGACCGGGGAGCTGTTTTTT
J gene: TRBJ2-2
clone size: .
V gene: TRBV5-4
D gene: .

CDR3 protein: CASSSPSGLSTDTQYF
CDR3 DNA: TGCGCCAGCAGCTCCCCTAGCGGGCTTAGCACAGATACGCAGTATTTT
J gene: TRBJ2-3
clone size: .
V gene: TRBV5-1
D gene: TRBD2

CDR3 protein: CASRPPGQGNSPLHF
CDR3 DNA: TGCGCCAGCAGGCCACCGGGACAGGGTAATTCACCCCTCCACTTT
J gene: TRBJ1-6
clone size: .
V gene: TRBV10-2
D gene: TRBD1

CDR3 protein: CASSQTWSSYNEQFF
CDR3 DNA: TGTGCCAGCAGCCAGACTTGGAGCTCCTACAATGAGCAGTTCTTC
J gene: TRBJ2-1
clone size: .
V gene: TRBV7-9
D gene: .

CDR3 protein: CAWSRGFNTGELFF
CDR3 DNA: TGTGCCTGGAGCAGGGGGTTCAACACCGGGGAGCTGTTTTTT
J gene: TRBJ2-2
clone size: once
V gene: TRBV30
D gene: TRBD1

CDR3 protein: CASRPGQTYNEQFF
CDR3 DNA: TGTGCCAGTAGGCCGGGACAGACTTACAATGAGCAGTTCTTC
J gene: TRBJ2-1
clone size: .
V gene: TRBV19
D gene: TRBD1

CDR3 protein: CASSQERGLAGDTQYF
CDR3 DNA: TGTGCCAGCAGCCAAGAAAGGGGACTAGCAGGAGATACGCAGTATTTT
J gene: TRBJ2-3
clone size: .
V gene: TRBV4-2
D gene: TRBD2

CDR3 protein: CAWIPPAGGYEQYF
CDR3 DNA: TGTGCCTGGATTCCTCCAGCGGGAGGGTACGAGCAGTACTTC
J gene: TRBJ2-7
clone size: .
V gene: TRBV30
D gene: TRBD2

CDR3 protein: CASSLTPGVKQFF
CDR3 DNA: TGTGCCAGCAGCTTAACCCCGGGGGTCAAGCAGTTCTTC
J gene: TRBJ2-1
clone size: .
V gene: TRBV7-3
D gene: .

CDR3 protein: CASSPRETNTEAFF
CDR3 DNA: TGTGCCAGCAGCCCGAGAGAAACGAACACTGAAGCTTTCTTT
J gene: TRBJ1-1
clone size: .
V gene: TRBV7-8
D gene: .

CDR3 protein: CASSIETGGPNTGELFF
CDR3 DNA: TGTGCCAGTAGTATAGAGACAGGGGGCCCTAACACCGGGGAGCTGTTTTTT
J gene: TRBJ2-2
clone size: .
V gene: TRBV19
D gene: TRBD1

CDR3 protein: CASSPQRNQETQYF
CDR3 DNA: TGTGCCAGCTCACCACAACGGAACCAAGAGACCCAGTACTTC
J gene: TRBJ2-5
clone size: .
V gene: TRBV18
D gene: .

CDR3 protein: CASSLTAYTEAFF
CDR3 DNA: TGCGCCAGCAGCTTGACAGCCTACACTGAAGCTTTCTTT
J gene: TRBJ1-1
clone size: .
V gene: TRBV5-1
D gene: .

CDR3 protein: CAWSMFPGQGGGYTF
CDR3 DNA: TGTGCCTGGAGTATGTTCCCAGGGCAGGGGGGCGGCTACACCTTC
J gene: TRBJ1-2
clone size: .
V gene: TRBV30
D gene: TRBD1

CDR3 protein: CASSPNSNNEKLFF
CDR3 DNA: TGTGCCAGCTCACCAAACAGTAACAATGAAAAACTGTTTTTT
J gene: TRBJ1-4
clone size: .
V gene: TRBV18
D gene: .

CDR3 protein: CASSSPRQGARYEQYF
CDR3 DNA: TGTGCCAGCAGTTCCCCCCGACAGGGGGCGCGGTACGAGCAGTACTTC
J gene: TRBJ2-7
clone size: .
V gene: TRBV27
D gene: TRBD1

CDR3 protein: CASGLVGGTEAFF
CDR3 DNA: TGTGCTAGTGGTTTGGTCGGGGGCACTGAAGCTTTCTTT
J gene: TRBJ1-1
clone size: .
V gene: TRBV12-5
D gene: .

CDR3 protein: CASSPGTGVTEQFF
CDR3 DNA: TGTGCCAGCAGCCCCGGGACAGGGGTAACTGAGCAGTTCTTC
J gene: TRBJ2-1
clone size: .
V gene: TRBV7-3
D gene: TRBD1

CDR3 protein: CASSQGTGAGQETQYF
CDR3 DNA: TGTGCCAGCAGCCAAGGGACAGGGGCAGGACAAGAGACCCAGTACTTC
J gene: TRBJ2-5
clone size: .
V gene: TRBV4-2
D gene: TRBD1

CDR3 protein: CASSLVSGGTQHF
CDR3 DNA: TGTGCCAGCAGCTTAGTTTCAGGGGGCACCCAGCATTTT
J gene: TRBJ1-5
clone size: .
V gene: TRBV7-9
D gene: TRBD1

CDR3 protein: CASSFSQRIQHTQYF
CDR3 DNA: TGCGCCAGCAGCTTTTCCCAGCGAATCCAACATACGCAGTATTTT
J gene: TRBJ2-3
clone size: once
V gene: TRBV5-1
D gene: .

CDR3 protein: CASSPGQGALQPQHF
CDR3 DNA: TGTGCCAGCAGCCCAGGACAGGGGGCATTACAGCCCCAGCATTTT
J gene: TRBJ1-5
clone size: .
V gene: TRBV2
D gene: TRBD1

CDR3 protein: CASSMIGTGLNQPQHF
CDR3 DNA: TGTGCCAGTAGTATGATCGGTACAGGGCTCAATCAGCCCCAGCATTTT
J gene: TRBJ1-5
clone size: .
V gene: TRBV19
D gene: .

CDR3 protein: CASSLPRTMNSPLHF
CDR3 DNA: TGTGCCAGCAGCTTACCCCGGACAATGAATTCACCCCTCCACTTT
J gene: TRBJ1-6
clone size: .
V gene: TRBV7-2
D gene: .

CDR3 protein: CASSYYRGPGEQYF
CDR3 DNA: TGTGCCAGCAGTTATTATCGGGGCCCAGGCGAGCAGTACTTC
J gene: TRBJ2-7
clone size: .
V gene: TRBV6-5
D gene: .

CDR3 protein: CASSSNIGTVSPLHF
CDR3 DNA: TGTGCCAGCAGCTCGAATATAGGGACAGTTTCACCCCTCCACTTT
J gene: TRBJ1-6
clone size: few
V gene: TRBV7-9
D gene: TRBD1

CDR3 protein: CASSLAPTSTGELFF
CDR3 DNA: TGCGCCAGCAGCTTGGCCCCGACTAGCACCGGGGAGCTGTTTTTT
J gene: TRBJ2-2
clone size: .
V gene: TRBV5-1
D gene: .

CDR3 protein: CASSTRAGEKLFF
CDR3 DNA: TGTGCCAGCAGTACGCGGGCGGGTGAAAAACTGTTTTTT
J gene: TRBJ1-4
clone size: once
V gene: TRBV27
D gene: .

CDR3 protein: CASSLQRTGAGEKLFF
CDR3 DNA: TGTGCCAGCAGCTTGCAAAGGACAGGGGCTGGTGAAAAACTGTTTTTT
J gene: TRBJ1-4
clone size: .
V gene: TRBV5-4
D gene: TRBD1

CDR3 protein: CASSLGRGLSNEQFF
CDR3 DNA: TGTGCCAGCAGCTTAGGCAGGGGACTTTCCAATGAGCAGTTCTTC
J gene: TRBJ2-1
clone size: .
V gene: TRBV7-2
D gene: .

CDR3 protein: CAWGQGAYGYTF
CDR3 DNA: TGTGCCTGGGGACAGGGGGCGTATGGCTACACCTTC
J gene: TRBJ1-2
clone size: .
V gene: TRBV30
D gene: TRBD1

CDR3 protein: CASSYLGENTEAFF
CDR3 DNA: TGTGCCAGCAGTTACTTAGGGGAGAACACTGAAGCTTTCTTT
J gene: TRBJ1-1
clone size: .
V gene: TRBV6-6
D gene: .

CDR3 protein: CASSGRYEQYF
CDR3 DNA: TGTGCCAGCAGCGGCCGCTACGAGCAGTACTTC
J gene: TRBJ2-7
clone size: .
V gene: TRBV5-4
D gene: .

CDR3 protein: CASSDRGPPETQYF
CDR3 DNA: TGTGCCAGCAGTGACAGGGGTCCTCCAGAGACCCAGTACTTC
J gene: TRBJ2-5
clone size: .
V gene: TRBV6-1
D gene: .

CDR3 protein: CASSPGAGGYNEQFF
CDR3 DNA: TGTGCCAGCTCACCCGGGGCCGGAGGGTACAATGAGCAGTTCTTC
J gene: TRBJ2-1
clone size: .
V gene: TRBV18
D gene: .

CDR3 protein: CAWSEDRGNEKLFF
CDR3 DNA: TGTGCCTGGAGTGAAGACAGGGGGAATGAAAAACTGTTTTTT
J gene: TRBJ1-4
clone size: few
V gene: TRBV30
D gene: TRBD1

CDR3 protein: CASTEGGGVRF
CDR3 DNA: TGTGCCAGCACCGAAGGGGGCGGAGTGCGCTTC
J gene: TRBJ2-7
clone size: few
V gene: TRBV2
D gene: TRBD1

CDR3 protein: CASSALGTGSDTQYF
CDR3 DNA: TGCGCCAGCAGTGCATTAGGGACAGGGTCAGATACGCAGTATTTT
J gene: TRBJ2-3
clone size: .
V gene: TRBV10-1
D gene: TRBD1

CDR3 protein: CSVLDRGLSGYTF
CDR3 DNA: TGCAGCGTTTTGGACAGGGGGCTATCGGGCTACACCTTC
J gene: TRBJ1-2
clone size: once
V gene: TRBV29-1
D gene: TRBD1

CDR3 protein: CASRKTSTDTQYF
CDR3 DNA: TGTGCCAGCAGGAAGACGAGCACAGATACGCAGTATTTT
J gene: TRBJ2-3
clone size: .
V gene: TRBV12-3/TRBV12-4
D gene: .

CDR3 protein: CASSLGTTYNQPQHF
CDR3 DNA: TGTGCCAGCAGCTTGGGGACAACTTACAATCAGCCCCAGCATTTT
J gene: TRBJ1-5
clone size: .
V gene: TRBV5-5
D gene: .

CDR3 protein: CASSSSGVVHNEQFF
CDR3 DNA: TGCGCCAGCAGCTCTTCCGGGGTGGTACACAATGAGCAGTTCTTC
J gene: TRBJ2-1
clone size: once
V gene: TRBV5-1
D gene: .

CDR3 protein: CARSDLSDEQFF
CDR3 DNA: TGTGCCCGGTCTGACCTAAGCGATGAGCAGTTCTTC
J gene: TRBJ2-1
clone size: .
V gene: TRBV30
D gene: .

CDR3 protein: CASSETSYNEQFF
CDR3 DNA: TGTGCCAGCAGTGAAACCAGTTACAATGAGCAGTTCTTC
J gene: TRBJ2-1
clone size: .
V gene: TRBV12-3/TRBV12-4
D gene: .

CDR3 protein: CASSVTFGGLQYF
CDR3 DNA: TGTGCCAGCAGCGTCACCTTCGGGGGTCTTCAGTACTTC
J gene: TRBJ2-4
clone size: few
V gene: TRBV7-3
D gene: .

CDR3 protein: CASSQQGEKLFF
CDR3 DNA: TGTGCCAGCAGCCAACAAGGGGAAAAACTGTTTTTT
J gene: TRBJ1-4
clone size: once
V gene: TRBV3-1/TRBV3-2
D gene: .

CDR3 protein: CASSLVPGGRYEQYF
CDR3 DNA: TGTGCCAGCAGCTTAGTTCCAGGGGGGCGGTACGAGCAGTACTTC
J gene: TRBJ2-7
clone size: .
V gene: TRBV7-6
D gene: .

CDR3 protein: CASSTGQGAREKLFF
CDR3 DNA: TGCGCCAGCAGCACTGGACAGGGGGCGAGGGAAAAACTGTTTTTT
J gene: TRBJ1-4
clone size: once
V gene: TRBV5-1
D gene: TRBD1

CDR3 protein: CASSEATTAGNTIYF
CDR3 DNA: TGTGCCAGCAGTGAAGCGACGACAGCGGGAAACACCATATATTTT
J gene: TRBJ1-3
clone size: .
V gene: TRBV6-1
D gene: .

CDR3 protein: CASSHRGTGEDTQYF
CDR3 DNA: TGTGCCAGCAGCCACCGAGGGACAGGGGAAGATACGCAGTATTTT
J gene: TRBJ2-3
clone size: .
V gene: TRBV7-9
D gene: TRBD1

CDR3 protein: CASSVEASGTEAFF
CDR3 DNA: TGTGCCAGCAGTGTGGAGGCCTCGGGGACTGAAGCTTTCTTT
J gene: TRBJ1-1
clone size: .
V gene: TRBV2
D gene: .

CDR3 protein: CATSDFAEGNEQFF
CDR3 DNA: TGTGCCACCAGTGATTTTGCGGAGGGCAATGAGCAGTTCTTC
J gene: TRBJ2-1
clone size: .
V gene: TRBV24-1
D gene: .

CDR3 protein: CASSLRVMNTEAFF
CDR3 DNA: TGTGCCAGCAGCTTGCGGGTCATGAACACTGAAGCTTTCTTT
J gene: TRBJ1-1
clone size: .
V gene: TRBV7-9
D gene: .

CDR3 protein: CATSDPTLAGIFGTDTQYF
CDR3 DNA: TGTGCCACCAGTGATCCCACTTTAGCGGGTATCTTTGGCACAGATACGCAGTATTTT
J gene: TRBJ2-3
clone size: few
V gene: TRBV24-1
D gene: TRBD2

CDR3 protein: CASSLGSYNEQFF
CDR3 DNA: TGTGCCAGCAGTTTAGGATCCTACAATGAGCAGTTCTTC
J gene: TRBJ2-1
clone size: once
V gene: TRBV28
D gene: .

CDR3 protein: CASTSFGELFF
CDR3 DNA: TGTGCCAGTACCTCTTTCGGGGAGCTGTTTTTT
J gene: TRBJ2-2
clone size: .
V gene: TRBV19
D gene: .

CDR3 protein: CASSLSGTEAFF
CDR3 DNA: TGTGCCAGCAGCTTATCCGGGACTGAAGCTTTCTTT
J gene: TRBJ1-1
clone size: .
V gene: TRBV7-9
D gene: .

CDR3 protein: CASSFGVPGNTIYF
CDR3 DNA: TGTGCCAGCAGCTTTGGAGTGCCTGGAAACACCATATATTTT
J gene: TRBJ1-3
clone size: .
V gene: TRBV7-2
D gene: .